This entry is about one T cell receptor beta chain. Its antigen is unknown. Produced via immunoSEQ multiplex PCR; TCRdb's table is partial and in-frame only. The table has approximately 75,000 clones, about 73% seen once. These data belong to a study of OX40 agonist ivuxolimab in advanced cancers. Study observations and caveats: Partial responders receiving 0.1-3.0 mg/kg showed among the lowest clonal expansion. Normalized T-cell clonal expansion was also low in a subset of nonresponders.

This CDR3 has 15 amino acids. Germline values: CDR1 LGHNA, CDR2 YNFKEQ. Between the trimmed V and J ends, which lost 3 bases and 3 bases, there was a span of 14 bases. Specimen: CD4+ or CD8+ T cells sorted from blood, collected in a trial of the OX40 agonist ivuxolimab. The receptor comes from an adult with an advanced solid tumor such as melanoma, head and neck, liver or kidney cancer. The chain joins TRBV4-2 to TRBJ1-2, with D maybe TRBD1 (6 bases). This CDR3 reads CASSQDLGGDYGYTF. CDR3 nucleotides: TGTGCCAGCAGCCAGGATCTCGGGGGCGACTATGGCTACACCTTC.